The rows below give T cell receptor beta chains drawn from one sample of a study of post-analysis software for immune sequencing data. TCRdb passed the PCR reads through MiXCR, listing each CDR3 protein once. Found here are 350,000 to 500,000 distinct CDR3 sequences, 30% to 40% of them singletons; the top ten hold roughly 8.2%. Sequencing used blood. The receptors come from a girl aged 2 to 9 with multiple sclerosis. Each CDR3 is given with its conserved first and last residue. A D gene is named only where the DNA matches it firmly. Some rows mark clone size as missing; the rest say once, few, many or name a class of expanded clone.

>TRBJ2-7|NA|TRBD2|TRBV11-2
CASSLELAGTYEQYF
TGTGCCAGCAGCTTAGAACTAGCGGGGACCTACGAGCAGTACTTC
>TRBJ2-7|few|NA|TRBV15
CATALTRALPHEQYF
TGTGCCACCGCTCTTACGAGGGCGCTTCCCCACGAGCAGTACTTC
>TRBJ2-1|NA|NA|TRBV7-6
CASSPDRFSFKSSYNKQFF
TGTGCCAGCAGCCCAGACAGATTTTCTTTCAAGAGCTCCTACAATAAGCAGTTCTTC
>TRBJ2-3|NA|TRBD2|TRBV24-1
CATSDNPKAGAKDTQYF
TGTGCCACCAGTGATAACCCAAAAGCGGGAGCGAAAGATACGCAGTATTTT
>TRBJ2-3|NA|NA|TRBV2
CAAKKGQVPPDTQYF
TGTGCCGCAAAAAAAGGGCAGGTTCCTCCCGATACGCAGTATTTT
>TRBJ2-1|NA|NA|TRBV6-4
CASSPGVGREQFF
TGTGCCAGCAGTCCCGGGGTAGGTCGCGAGCAGTTCTTC
>TRBJ2-7|few|NA|TRBV7-2
CASSLDLGEQYF
TGTGCCAGCAGCTTAGATCTGGGCGAGCAGTACTTC
>TRBJ2-3|NA|TRBD2|TRBV5-1
CASSLGLAGASSDTQYF
TGCGCCAGCAGCTTGGGACTAGCGGGAGCGAGTAGTGATACGCAGTATTTT
>TRBJ2-1|few|NA|TRBV4-3
CASSQRQETYNEQFF
TGCGCCAGCAGCCAACGACAGGAGACCTACAATGAGCAGTTCTTC
>TRBJ2-3|NA|NA|TRBV29-1
CSVHGPLTDTQYF
TGCAGCGTCCACGGGCCGCTCACAGATACGCAGTATTTT
>TRBJ1-1|NA|TRBD1|TRBV11-3
CASSPRTGLTEAFF
TGTGCCAGCAGCCCCCGGACAGGCCTCACTGAAGCTTTCTTT
>TRBJ2-7|NA|TRBD1|TRBV29-1
CSAGQGGGYEQYF
TGCAGCGCTGGACAGGGGGGCGGCTACGAGCAGTACTTC
>TRBJ2-5|NA|NA|TRBV7-9
CASSPGGLRVDGTQYF
TGTGCCAGCAGCCCCGGAGGGCTCAGAGTAGATGGGACCCAGTACTTC
>TRBJ1-5|NA|NA|TRBV7-2
CASSLGGPGQPQHF
TGTGCCAGCAGCTTAGGAGGCCCCGGGCAGCCCCAGCATTTT
>TRBJ1-4|few|NA|TRBV7-9
CASSPKVLANEKLFF
TGTGCCAGCAGCCCGAAGGTGTTAGCTAATGAAAAACTGTTTTTT
>TRBJ2-7|NA|TRBD2|TRBV4-2
CASSQERGLAVYEQYF
TGTGCCAGCAGCCAAGAGCGTGGGCTAGCGGTATACGAGCAGTACTTC
>TRBJ1-6|NA|NA|TRBV7-9
CASHIAGTSGSPLHF
TGTGCCAGTCATATCGCCGGGACTAGCGGTTCACCCCTCCACTTT
>TRBJ1-2|few|TRBD1|TRBV9
CASSVAGGGNGYTF
TGTGCCAGCAGCGTAGCTGGAGGGGGCAATGGCTACACCTTC
>TRBJ2-7|once|NA|TRBV5-1
CASNMDLKGDYEQYF
TGCGCCAGCAACATGGATTTGAAGGGCGACTACGAGCAGTACTTC
>TRBJ1-1|NA|NA|TRBV6-6
CASRPSLGRTEAFF
TGTGCCAGCAGGCCCAGTTTAGGGAGGACTGAAGCTTTCTTT
>TRBJ2-1|NA|NA|TRBV5-1
CASTTQGLDNEQFF
TGCGCCAGCACCACCCAGGGGCTTGACAATGAGCAGTTCTTC
>TRBJ2-1|NA|TRBD1|TRBV12-3/TRBV12-4
CASRTGVSYNEQFF
TGTGCCAGCAGGACAGGGGTCTCCTACAATGAGCAGTTCTTC
>TRBJ1-5|NA|TRBD1|TRBV6-2/TRBV6-3
CASSSSQGANQPQHF
TGTGCCAGCAGTTCCTCGCAGGGGGCGAATCAGCCCCAGCATTTT
>TRBJ1-4|NA|NA|TRBV7-8
CACSLAGTREKLFF
TGTGCCTGCAGCTTAGCAGGGACCCGTGAAAAACTGTTTTTT
>TRBJ1-5|few|NA|TRBV20-1
CSARTPGRAQPQHF
TGCAGTGCTAGAACTCCCGGGCGAGCTCAGCCCCAGCATTTT
>TRBJ2-7|NA|NA|TRBV27
CASSLVGQDYEQYF
TGTGCCAGCAGTTTAGTGGGACAAGACTACGAGCAGTACTTC
>TRBJ2-1|NA|NA|TRBV7-8
CASSLARRLGYNEQFF
TGTGCCAGCAGCTTAGCGAGAAGACTAGGGTACAATGAGCAGTTCTTC
>TRBJ1-6|NA|NA|TRBV2
CASSEALDSPLHF
TGTGCCAGCAGTGAAGCGCTAGATTCACCCCTCCACTTT
>TRBJ2-5|NA|TRBD1|TRBV7-8
CASSPGTARGETQYF
TGTGCCAGCAGCCCCGGGACAGCAAGGGGGGAGACCCAGTACTTC
>TRBJ2-7|few|TRBD1|TRBV20-1
CSATPDRDPYEQYF
TGCAGTGCTACCCCTGACAGGGACCCCTACGAGCAGTACTTC
>TRBJ2-5|NA|NA|TRBV7-9
CASSLQGYSEETQYF
TGTGCCAGCAGCTTACAGGGCTATTCAGAGGAGACCCAGTACTTC
>TRBJ2-1|few|TRBD2|TRBV7-3
CASSPTLAGGYNEQFF
TGTGCCAGCAGCCCCACACTAGCGGGGGGCTACAATGAGCAGTTCTTC
>TRBJ1-1|NA|NA|TRBV6-5
CASSYNLLLGTEAFF
TGTGCCAGCAGTTACAATCTGTTACTGGGTACTGAAGCTTTCTTT
>TRBJ2-7|NA|TRBD1|TRBV2
CASSVGTGEQYF
TGTGCCAGCAGTGTAGGGACAGGCGAGCAGTACTTC
>TRBJ2-5|NA|TRBD1|TRBV7-2
CASSPQGTVWFVETQYF
TGTGCCAGCAGCCCCCAGGGGACAGTGTGGTTTGTAGAGACCCAGTACTTC
>TRBJ1-6|NA|TRBD1|TRBV5-1
CASSMGQGSNSPLHF
TGCGCCAGCAGCATGGGACAGGGTAGTAATTCACCCCTCCACTTT
>TRBJ1-2|NA|TRBD1|TRBV6-5
CASSYSTGRHDGYTF
TGTGCTAGCAGTTACTCGACAGGGCGACATGATGGCTACACCTTC
>TRBJ2-1|NA|NA|TRBV10-3
CAIAGPYNEQFF
TGTGCCATCGCGGGTCCTTACAATGAGCAGTTCTTC
>TRBJ2-2|once|TRBD1|TRBV5-4
CASSLEGAGTGELFF
TGTGCCAGCAGCTTAGAGGGGGCCGGGACCGGGGAGCTGTTTTTT
>TRBJ2-7|NA|TRBD1|TRBV27
CASSLSPTGGSYEQYF
TGTGCCAGCAGTTTATCACCCACAGGGGGGAGCTACGAGCAGTACTTC
>TRBJ2-5|few|NA|TRBV5-1
CASWRTAQETQYF
TGCGCCAGCTGGAGGACAGCACAAGAGACCCAGTACTTC
>TRBJ2-1|NA|NA|TRBV5-1
CASSLNGVSSYNEQFF
TGCGCCAGCAGCCTCAACGGGGTTAGCTCCTACAATGAGCAGTTCTTC
>TRBJ1-1|few|TRBD1|TRBV7-2
CASSMGQGWTEAFF
TGTGCCAGCAGCATGGGACAGGGGTGGACTGAAGCTTTCTTT
>TRBJ2-1|NA|TRBD1|TRBV24-1
CATSDPTGGTYNEQFF
TGTGCCACCAGTGACCCAACAGGGGGGACCTACAATGAGCAGTTCTTC
>TRBJ2-7|NA|TRBD2|TRBV6-1
CASSEGTSGGLEQYF
TGTGCCAGCAGTGAAGGGACTAGCGGAGGTCTCGAGCAGTACTTC